The 18 T cell receptor beta chains presented below share a single source sample, sequenced in a study of blood T cell repertoires in COVID-19. The protocol was immunoSEQ multiplex PCR, while the TCRdb copy is restricted to in-frame clones and leaves out a portion. The data contain under 300,000 clones, 90% of them singletons. Sequenced material: peripheral blood. These receptors came from a woman in her sixties with COVID-19, enrolled during active disease.

The rearrangement uses TRBV19 and TRBJ2-5, with 7 bases aligning to TRBD1. Germline CDR1 and CDR2: LNHDA and SQIVND (reference sequence). The trim removed 3 bases at V and 0 bases at J, leaving 7 bases unmatched. CDR3 length: 16 residues. The CDR3: CASSIVYRGNQETQYF. CDR3 bases: TGTGCCAGTAGTATCGTTTACAGGGGTAACCAAGAGACCCAGTACTTC.

The gene calls are TRBV4-3 and TRBJ2-1, with TRBD2 identical over 12 bases. J was trimmed by 12 bases and V by 3 bases; bases with no gene match: 6. The CDR3 spans 14 residues. Germline V gene lookup returns CDR1 LGHNA and CDR2 YSLEER. The CDR3 DNA follows: TGCGCCAGCAGCCAGCAACCACTAGCGGGGGGGCAGTTCTTC. Residues: CASSQQPLAGGQFF.

The rearrangement links TRBV9 to TRBJ2-7, with TRBD1 as a possible D gene (5 bases). V was shortened by 1 base and J by 6 bases, with 11 bases between the two germline ends. The V gene's germline CDR1 is SGDLS and CDR2 YYNGEE. The CDR3 runs to 13 residues. CDR3 region: CASSVWAQGEQYF. CDR3 DNA: TGTGCCAGCAGCGTATGGGCTCAGGGCGAGCAGTACTTC.

The CDR3 sequence: CASSYQQRPRETQYF. The CDR3 DNA sequence: TGTGCCAGCAGTTACCAGCAGAGGCCCCGGGAGACCCAGTACTTC. The gene calls are TRBV6-6 and TRBJ2-5; D ambiguous. This CDR3 region has 15 residues. Germline-derived CDR1 and CDR2 are MNHNY and SVGAGI (reference sequence). The ends were cut back, 2 bases at V and 5 bases at J, with 15 bases in the middle.

The chain recombines TRBV19 with TRBJ1-2; 7 bases are a match to TRBD1. Germline-derived CDR1 and CDR2 are LNHDA and SQIVND (reference sequence). The CDR3 length is 13 residues. Germline trimming cut 3 bases from V and 4 bases from J; bases unmatched to any gene: 2. The CDR3 loop reads CASSITGAYGYTF. In nucleotides, the CDR3 is TGTGCCAGTAGTATTACAGGGGCCTATGGCTACACCTTC.

The chain recombines TRBV6-2 or TRBV6-3 with TRBJ1-5; no clear D. The germline V gene encodes CDR1 MNHEY and CDR2 SVGEGT. This CDR3 comprises 14 residues. Between the trimmed V and J ends, which lost 4 bases and 2 bases, there was a span of 9 bases. The CDR3 bases are TGTGCCAGCAGTTGGCCCGGGGGCAATCAGCCCCAGCATTTT. It translates to CASSWPGGNQPQHF.

The chain uses TRBV6-2 or TRBV6-3 and TRBJ2-7; TRBD1 might be the D (7 bases). The CDR3 runs 18 residues. Germline CDR1 and CDR2: MNHEY and SVGEGT. Trimming took off 2 bases at V and 3 bases at J, with 23 bases between the two ends. CDR3 sequence: CASSYPMRRSGGGYEQYF. In DNA, the CDR3 is TGTGCCAGCAGTTACCCGATGAGGAGGTCAGGGGGAGGCTACGAGCAGTACTTC.

V and J are TRBV15 and TRBJ2-3; 7 bases fit TRBD1. The CDR3 contains 15 residues. Germline V CDR1 and CDR2: LNHNV, YYDKDF (reference sequence). The J segment lost 3 bases and the V segment lost 5 bases, leaving 8 bases of the junction unmatched. Written as DNA, the CDR3 is TGTGCCACCAGCGAGCCGAACAGGGGAACAGATACGCAGTATTTT. Translating it yields CATSEPNRGTDTQYF.

This clone was seen only a few times. The genes are TRBV6-6 and TRBJ1-3, with D possibly matching TRBD1 (6 bases). Trimming removed 6 bases at V and 0 bases at J, with 12 bases between. The CDR3 is 15 amino acids. Germline V gene sequence: CDR1 MNHNY, CDR2 SVGAGI (reference sequence). The CDR3 here is CASRVDRSSGNTIYF. DNA for the CDR3: TGTGCCAGCAGAGTAGACAGGAGCTCTGGAAACACCATATATTTT.

V is TRBV5-1 and J is TRBJ1-2; 8 positions agree with TRBD1. Germline V gene sequence: CDR1 SGHRS, CDR2 YFSETQ. Germline trimming cut 3 bases from V and 8 bases from J; bases unmatched to any gene: 15. The CDR3 is 16 residues long. CDR3 amino acids: CASSSAPSPTGEGYTF. In nucleotides, the CDR3 is TGCGCCAGCAGCTCCGCCCCATCTCCGACAGGGGAAGGCTACACCTTC. Variable domain in full (rest from reference TRBV5-1 and TRBJ1-2): KAGVTQTPRYLIKTRGQQVTLSCSPISGHRSVSWYQQTPGQGLQFLFEYFSETQRNKGNFPGRFSGRQFSNSRSEMNVSTLELGDSALYLCASSSAPSPTGEGYTFGSGTRLTVV.

The gene calls are TRBV19 and TRBJ1-1, with 10 nucleotides matching TRBD1. V lost 3 bases, J lost 7 bases, and 11 bases stayed unmatched. CDR3 length: 16 amino acids. The germline V gene has CDR1 LNHDA and CDR2 SQIVND (reference sequence). CDR3: CASSIGTGAWVGEAFF. The CDR3 bases are TGTGCCAGTAGTATCGGGACAGGGGCCTGGGTTGGTGAAGCTTTCTTT.

This chain links TRBV5-6 with TRBJ1-2; the match to TRBD1 covers 8 bases. CDR1 is SGHDT, CDR2 YYEEEE, per germline. Germline trimming cut 6 bases from V and 7 bases from J; bases unmatched to any gene: 14. CDR3 length: 15 residues. CDR3 coding DNA: TGTGCCAGCAACCCAGGGGGCGCGGGTCGATCTGGCTACACCTTC. Protein product: CASNPGGAGRSGYTF.

The genes are TRBV7-8 and TRBJ1-3, with D maybe TRBD1 (5 bases). The germline V gene has CDR1 SGHVS and CDR2 FQNEAQ. Trimming stripped 6 bases from V and 9 bases from J, with 21 bases between. The CDR3 sequence is 15 residues long. The CDR3 nucleotides read TGTGCCAGCAGTACTCTCCCGGGAGTTGGGACCACCATATATTTT. Protein sequence: CASSTLPGVGTTIYF.

J is TRBJ2-7 and V is TRBV15, with 8 nucleotides matching TRBD1. V lost 1 base and J lost 2; bases outside the gene matches: 4. The CDR3 contains 15 residues. Germline assignment: CDR1 LNHNV and CDR2 YYDKDF (reference sequence). CDR3: CATSRGDRPPYEQYF. CDR3 coding DNA: TGTGCCACCAGCAGAGGGGACAGGCCACCCTACGAGCAGTACTTC.

This clone was seen once. This chain joins TRBV2 and TRBJ1-2; 9 nucleotides line up with TRBD1. The trim removed 9 bases at V and 0 bases at J, leaving 8 bases unmatched. Germline V CDR1 and CDR2: SNHLY, FYNNEI. This CDR3 is 15 amino acids long. For the CDR3, the DNA is TGTGCCAGTCGGGTAGGGACAGGGCCTAACTATGGCTACACCTTC. This translates into CASRVGTGPNYGYTF. Full variable domain (missing parts from reference TRBV2 and TRBJ1-2): EPEVTQTPSHQVTQMGQEVILRCVPISNHLYFYWYRQILGQKVEFLVSFYNNEISEKSEIFDDQFSVERPDGSNFTLKIRSTKLEDSAMYFCASRVGTGPNYGYTFGSGTRLTVV.

The chain couples TRBV10-3 to TRBJ1-1, with 11 bases fitting TRBD1. This CDR3 is built from 14 residues. Germline V gives CDR1 ENHRY, CDR2 SYGVKD. Trimming removed 4 bases from V and 5 bases from J; junction bases left unmatched: 3. The CDR3 reads CAISGTGGITEAFF. Written as DNA, the CDR3 is TGTGCCATCAGTGGGACAGGGGGCATAACTGAAGCTTTCTTT.

CDR3: CASSQDGTSGGHEQFF. The CDR3 nucleotides are TGTGCCAGCAGCCAAGATGGGACTAGCGGGGGGCATGAGCAGTTCTTC. The genes are TRBV3-1 (or the pseudogene TRBV3-2) and TRBJ2-1, with 15 bases identical to TRBD2. The V segment lost 0 bases and the J segment 8 bases; nucleotides outside the gene matches: 2. CDR3 length: 16 residues. Germline V gene sequence: CDR1 LGHDT, CDR2 YNNKEL (reference sequence).

For the CDR3, the DNA is TGTGCCAGCAGGGAGACAGGGGGCGATGGCTACACCTTC. This translates into CASRETGGDGYTF. This chain joins TRBV25-1 and TRBJ1-2; TRBD1 aligns across 10 bases. The CDR3 has 13 amino acids. The germline gives CDR1 MGHDK, CDR2 SYGVNS. Trimming cost V 6 bases and J 6 bases; bases outside gene matches: 4.